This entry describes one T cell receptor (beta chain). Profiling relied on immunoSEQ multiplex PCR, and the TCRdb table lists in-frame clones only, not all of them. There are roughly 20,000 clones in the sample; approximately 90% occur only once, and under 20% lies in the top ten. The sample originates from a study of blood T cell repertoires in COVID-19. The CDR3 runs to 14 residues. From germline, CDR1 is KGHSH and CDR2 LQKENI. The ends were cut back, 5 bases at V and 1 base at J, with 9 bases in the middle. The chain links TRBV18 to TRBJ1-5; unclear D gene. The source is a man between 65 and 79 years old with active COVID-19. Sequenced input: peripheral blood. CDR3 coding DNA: TGTGCCAGCTCATCCGGACTGAGCAATCAGCCCCAGCATTTT. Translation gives CASSSGLSNQPQHF.